Each of the 2 T cell receptor beta chains below was sequenced from the same sample in a study of T-cell reconstitution after alpha-beta-depleted transplantation in children. The TCRbeta library was prepared with unique molecular identifiers. TCRdb independently ran MiXCR on the PCR reads; one entry per CDR3 protein. The sample comprises roughly 670,000 distinct CDR3 sequences, around 13% of which are singletons, and around 0.8% rests with the top ten. Source: PBMCs, taken before TCRalphabeta/CD19-depleted stem cell transplant. The receptor set was obtained from a girl aged 2 to 9 with congenital amegakaryocytic thrombocytopenia, due to receive a stem cell transplant.

Ten or more counts support this clonotype. The chain uses TRBV25-1 and TRBJ2-2; D uncertain. CDR3 length: 13 amino acids. Germline V CDR1 and CDR2: MGHDK, SYGVNS. Trimming cost V 4 bases and J 4 bases, with 7 bases left between them. This CDR3 reads CASSGTPTGELFF. The CDR3 nucleotides read TGTGCCAGCAGTGGCACACCCACCGGGGAGCTGTTTTTT.

In its sample, this clonotype was seen many times. The chain couples TRBV5-1 to TRBJ1-2, with D possibly being TRBD1 (5 bases). The germline CDR1 and CDR2 sequences are SGHRS and YFSETQ. V was trimmed by 5 bases and J by 0 bases, leaving 11 bases between them. The CDR3 totals 14 residues. CDR3 nucleotides: TGCGCCAGCAGACCGGGACTCACTAACTATGGCTACACCTTC. Protein product: CASRPGLTNYGYTF.